By proportion, the clone carrying this TCR beta chain is medium-sized. Its antigen is as yet unknown. This specimen comes from a study of early stage breast cancer tumors. Study-level background: Of some 17 invasive breast tumors, fewer than 13 were hormone receptor-positive, HER2-negative. Study-wide findings and caveats: In about 90% of the 16 patients, blood comparison separated tumor from normal breast. Commonly generated sequences made up most enriched TCRB sequences shared between patients.

The CDR3 contains 15 residues. V gave up 0 bases and J gave up 3 bases, with 11 bases separating them. CDR1 SGHRS and CDR2 YFSETQ come from the germline V gene. Each sample had two DNA replicates, 0.45 to 0.65 ug blood or around 1.5 ug tissue. Data came from immunoSEQ multiplex PCR; TCRdb stores just in-frame clones and leaves some out. Altogether 45,000 to 60,000 clones are present, over 80% being singletons, with the ten largest covering around 5%. The chain employs TRBV5-1 and TRBJ2-3; a weak D match, TRBD2 (5 bases). The clonotype originates from a person aged 65-85 years with breast cancer. What was sequenced was blood. CDR3 amino acids: CASSLVKGDTDTQYF. In nucleotides, the CDR3 is TGCGCCAGCAGCTTGGTCAAGGGAGATACAGATACGCAGTATTTT.